These T cell receptor beta chains were read from a single sample in a study of cytomegalovirus exposure and HLA in healthy donors. TCRdb's table, derived via immunoSEQ multiplex PCR, lists solely in-frame clones and lacks some. The profile shows about 78,000 clones, about 60% of them singletons. Specimen: PBMCs. Every receptor here comes from a man younger than 40 in good health and CMV-seropositive. Both conserved end residues are part of each CDR3. The D gene is left open where the match is weak. Size tells how often a clone was seen (once, few, many) or the class of an expanded clone, and some rows leave it out.

j_call: TRBJ2-1
clone_size: few
v_call: TRBV7-9
d_call: .
cdr3_nt: TGTGCCAGCAGCGGTCGGTATGGAGGCTCCTACAATGAGCAGTTCTTC
cdr3_aa: CASSGRYGGSYNEQFF

j_call: TRBJ2-1
clone_size: .
v_call: TRBV28
d_call: .
cdr3_nt: TGTGCCAGCAGTACCCCCGGGAATGAGCAGTTCTTC
cdr3_aa: CASSTPGNEQFF

j_call: TRBJ1-1
clone_size: .
v_call: TRBV6-1
d_call: .
cdr3_nt: TGTGCCAGCACCCTTGAGGCGTCGGGCACTGAAGCTTTCTTT
cdr3_aa: CASTLEASGTEAFF

j_call: TRBJ2-2
clone_size: .
v_call: TRBV7-2
d_call: .
cdr3_nt: TGTGCCAGCAGCCCTGTCGTGAACACCGGGGAGCTGTTTTTT
cdr3_aa: CASSPVVNTGELFF

j_call: TRBJ2-1
clone_size: once
v_call: TRBV18
d_call: TRBD2
cdr3_nt: TGTGCCAGCTCACCAGTGCGAGCGGGGAGCTACAATGAGCAGTTCTTC
cdr3_aa: CASSPVRAGSYNEQFF

j_call: TRBJ2-3
clone_size: .
v_call: TRBV4-3
d_call: TRBD2
cdr3_nt: TGCGCCAGCAGCCAAGACGCGGGAGGCACAGATACGCAGTATTTT
cdr3_aa: CASSQDAGGTDTQYF

j_call: TRBJ1-2
clone_size: few
v_call: TRBV29-1
d_call: TRBD1
cdr3_nt: TGCAGCGTTCTGGGGGGACAGGGGGGCTATGGCTACACCTTC
cdr3_aa: CSVLGGQGGYGYTF

j_call: TRBJ1-1
clone_size: .
v_call: TRBV10-3
d_call: .
cdr3_nt: TGTGCCGCTTTACAGGGCGAGAACACTGAAGCTTTCTTT
cdr3_aa: CAALQGENTEAFF

j_call: TRBJ1-2
clone_size: few
v_call: TRBV2
d_call: .
cdr3_nt: TGTGCCAGCAGTGTATCAGGTTATGGCTACACCTTC
cdr3_aa: CASSVSGYGYTF

j_call: TRBJ2-7
clone_size: .
v_call: TRBV2
d_call: TRBD1
cdr3_nt: TGTGCCACAAAGACCGGGACAGTTAACGAGCAGTACTTC
cdr3_aa: CATKTGTVNEQYF

j_call: TRBJ2-7
clone_size: once
v_call: TRBV6-5
d_call: .
cdr3_nt: TGTGCCAGCAGTTACGCCCCAGACTCCCTGGGCTACGAGCAGTACTTC
cdr3_aa: CASSYAPDSLGYEQYF

j_call: TRBJ2-5
clone_size: few
v_call: TRBV29-1
d_call: .
cdr3_nt: TGCAGCGGGGGACAATCACCCCAAGAGACCCAGTACTTC
cdr3_aa: CSGGQSPQETQYF

j_call: TRBJ2-5
clone_size: .
v_call: TRBV5-6
d_call: .
cdr3_nt: TGTGCCAGCAGCAAGGGGGAGACCCAGTACTTC
cdr3_aa: CASSKGETQYF

j_call: TRBJ2-1
clone_size: .
v_call: TRBV30
d_call: TRBD2
cdr3_nt: TGTGCCTGGGAATCCGGGACTAGCGGGCTTCGGGATGAGCAGTTCTTC
cdr3_aa: CAWESGTSGLRDEQFF

j_call: TRBJ2-7
clone_size: .
v_call: TRBV6-5
d_call: .
cdr3_nt: TGTGCCAGCAGCACTACCGCCAGCACCTACGAGCAGTACTTC
cdr3_aa: CASSTTASTYEQYF

j_call: TRBJ2-3
clone_size: few
v_call: TRBV5-6
d_call: .
cdr3_nt: TGTGCCAGCAGCTTGGCCGCGGGAACCAGCACAGATACGCAGTATTTT
cdr3_aa: CASSLAAGTSTDTQYF

j_call: TRBJ1-1
clone_size: .
v_call: TRBV5-4
d_call: TRBD1
cdr3_nt: TGTGCCAGCAGCCTAGGGACAGGGGGGTGGAACACTGAAGCTTTCTTT
cdr3_aa: CASSLGTGGWNTEAFF

j_call: TRBJ1-2
clone_size: .
v_call: TRBV7-9
d_call: .
cdr3_nt: TGTGCCAGCAGCCCTGACATGGTCTATGGCTACACCTTC
cdr3_aa: CASSPDMVYGYTF

j_call: TRBJ1-2
clone_size: once
v_call: TRBV4-3
d_call: TRBD1
cdr3_nt: TGCGCCAGCAGCCAAGGGGACAGGGTCGGCTATGGCTACACCTTC
cdr3_aa: CASSQGDRVGYGYTF

j_call: TRBJ1-2
clone_size: .
v_call: TRBV19
d_call: .
cdr3_nt: TGTGCCAGTAGCCAGGGGTACCCAGCTAACTATGGCTACACCTTC
cdr3_aa: CASSQGYPANYGYTF